This T cell receptor (beta chain) was sequenced during a study of CD8 T cells in ankylosing spondylitis. This CDR3 has 14 residues. Germline CDR1 reads LGHDT; CDR2 reads YNNKEL (reference sequence). V shed 4 bases, J shed 5 bases, and the junction held 4 bases outside the gene matches. Quantitative 5'-RACE with molecular barcodes produced the TCR beta libraries. TCRdb fed the 5' RACE reads into MiXCR, producing one record per CDR3 protein. Among under 950,000 distinct CDR3 sequences listed, around 19% were seen once. The sample holds a few counts of this clonotype. The antigen is not known. Findings of the study overall: What seemed typical of ankylosing spondylitis blood was a TCR beta motif built from fewer than ten highly homologous variants. Significant enrichment of disease-linked clones was reportedly seen in matched ankylosing spondylitis synovial fluid. Some of these motif variants have turned up before, in reports on reactive arthritis synovial fluid and blood. Disease-linked clones were found to be CD8+ and relatively rare in peripheral blood.

The sequence derives from a male donor with ankylosing spondylitis. Material for sequencing was blood, either unsorted or a sorted T cell fraction (not recorded which). This chain uses TRBV3-1 with TRBJ1-5, with 8 bases fitting TRBD1. CDR3 sequence reads: CASSRYRGYQPQHF. CDR3 coding DNA: TGTGCCAGCAGCCGGTACAGGGGGTATCAGCCCCAGCATTTT.